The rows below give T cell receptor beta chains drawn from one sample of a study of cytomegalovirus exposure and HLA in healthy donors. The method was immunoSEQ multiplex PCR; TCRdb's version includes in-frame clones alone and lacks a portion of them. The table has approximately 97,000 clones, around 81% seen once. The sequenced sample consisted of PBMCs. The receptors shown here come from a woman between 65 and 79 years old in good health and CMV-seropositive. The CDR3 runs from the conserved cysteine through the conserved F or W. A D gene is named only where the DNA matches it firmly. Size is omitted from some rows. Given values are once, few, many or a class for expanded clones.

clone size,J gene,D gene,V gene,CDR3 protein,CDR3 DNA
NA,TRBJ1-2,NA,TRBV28,CASSSPGMGYGYTF,TGTGCCAGCAGTTCGCCAGGGATGGGGTATGGCTACACCTTC
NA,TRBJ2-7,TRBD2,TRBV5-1,CASSSYSSGGNYEQYF,TGCGCCAGCAGCTCGTACTCTAGCGGGGGCAACTACGAGCAGTACTTC
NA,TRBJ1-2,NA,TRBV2,CASSSGGGDYGYTF,TGTGCCAGCTCGTCCGGCGGCGGAGACTATGGCTACACCTTC
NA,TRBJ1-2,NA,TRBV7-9,CASGNRVGYTF,TGTGCCAGCGGCAACAGGGTAGGCTACACCTTC
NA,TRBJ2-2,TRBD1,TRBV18,CASSPGTEGSGELFF,TGTGCCAGCTCCCCCGGGACAGAGGGGTCCGGGGAGCTGTTTTTT
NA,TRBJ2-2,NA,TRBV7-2,CASNLKTTGIYVTGELFF,TGTGCCAGCAACCTCAAAACAACGGGAATTTACGTCACCGGGGAGCTGTTTTTT
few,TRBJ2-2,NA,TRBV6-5,CASKREYNTGELFF,TGTGCCAGCAAACGGGAGTACAACACCGGGGAGCTGTTTTTT
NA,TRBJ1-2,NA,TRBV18,CASSTYRDSFGANYGYTF,TGTGCCAGCTCAACTTACCGGGACTCCTTCGGGGCTAACTATGGCTACACCTTC
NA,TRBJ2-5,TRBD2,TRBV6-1,CASSDNTGGGETQYF,TGTGCCAGCAGTGACAATACGGGAGGAGGAGAGACCCAGTACTTC
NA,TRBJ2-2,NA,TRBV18,CASSPPGVNTGELFF,TGTGCCAGCTCACCACCAGGGGTTAACACCGGGGAGCTGTTTTTT
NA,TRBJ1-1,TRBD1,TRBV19,CASSTDRGKFTEAFF,TGTGCCAGTAGTACCGACAGGGGGAAGTTCACTGAAGCTTTCTTT
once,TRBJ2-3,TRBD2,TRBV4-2,CASSGRGSGATDTQYF,TGTGCCAGCAGCGGGCGGGGTAGCGGGGCCACAGATACGCAGTATTTT
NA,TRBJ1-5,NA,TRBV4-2,CASSQGHSQPQHF,TGTGCCAGCAGCCAAGGACATAGTCAGCCCCAGCATTTT
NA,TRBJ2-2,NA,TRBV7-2,CASSPKIASNTGELFF,TGTGCCAGCAGCCCCAAGATAGCGTCGAACACCGGGGAGCTGTTTTTT
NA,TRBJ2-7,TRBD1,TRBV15,CATSRARDSRSYEQYF,TGTGCCACCAGCAGGGCCCGGGACAGCCGATCCTACGAGCAGTACTTC
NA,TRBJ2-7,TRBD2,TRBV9,CASSVGVGSGSRRYEQYF,TGTGCCAGCAGCGTAGGAGTGGGTAGCGGGAGTCGAAGGTACGAGCAGTACTTC
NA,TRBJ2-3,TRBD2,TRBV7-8,CASQNAGGPTDTQYF,TGTGCCTCCCAAAACGCGGGAGGGCCAACAGATACGCAGTATTTT
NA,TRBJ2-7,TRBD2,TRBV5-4,CASSLVGSGRSYEQYF,TGTGCCAGCAGCTTGGTAGGTAGCGGGCGCTCCTACGAGCAGTACTTC
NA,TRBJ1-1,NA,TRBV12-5,CASGYEQGTEAFF,TGTGCTAGTGGTTACGAACAGGGAACTGAAGCTTTCTTT
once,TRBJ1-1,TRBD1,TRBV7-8,CASSSGQGKTLRAFF,TGTGCCAGCAGCTCGGGACAGGGCAAGACTCTAAGAGCTTTCTTT
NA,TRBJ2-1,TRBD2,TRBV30,CAWKGSSGMGSEQFF,TGTGCCTGGAAGGGCAGTAGCGGGATGGGTAGTGAGCAGTTCTTC
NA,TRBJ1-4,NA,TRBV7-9,CASSLLGTTIEKLFF,TGTGCCAGCAGCCTACTAGGCACCACAATAGAAAAACTGTTTTTT
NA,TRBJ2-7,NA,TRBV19,CASSIPPGNEQYF,TGTGCCAGTAGTATCCCTCCGGGAAACGAGCAGTACTTC
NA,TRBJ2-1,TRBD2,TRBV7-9,CASSPRVKREGRNEQFF,TGTGCCAGCAGCCCGAGGGTAAAGCGGGAGGGCCGAAATGAGCAGTTCTTC
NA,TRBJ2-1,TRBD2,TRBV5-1,CASSYGLAGGGADEQFF,TGCGCCAGCAGCTACGGACTAGCGGGAGGAGGGGCGGATGAGCAGTTCTTC
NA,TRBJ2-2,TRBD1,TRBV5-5,CASSLGQGEGGELFF,TGTGCCAGCAGCTTGGGACAGGGAGAGGGCGGGGAGCTGTTTTTT
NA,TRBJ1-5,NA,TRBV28,CASSLGPGVGGNQPQHF,TGTGCCAGCAGTTTAGGTCCGGGGGTGGGGGGCAATCAGCCCCAGCATTTT
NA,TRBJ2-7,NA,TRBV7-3,CASSLSQGYEQYF,TGTGCCAGCAGCTTATCCCAGGGGTACGAGCAGTACTTC